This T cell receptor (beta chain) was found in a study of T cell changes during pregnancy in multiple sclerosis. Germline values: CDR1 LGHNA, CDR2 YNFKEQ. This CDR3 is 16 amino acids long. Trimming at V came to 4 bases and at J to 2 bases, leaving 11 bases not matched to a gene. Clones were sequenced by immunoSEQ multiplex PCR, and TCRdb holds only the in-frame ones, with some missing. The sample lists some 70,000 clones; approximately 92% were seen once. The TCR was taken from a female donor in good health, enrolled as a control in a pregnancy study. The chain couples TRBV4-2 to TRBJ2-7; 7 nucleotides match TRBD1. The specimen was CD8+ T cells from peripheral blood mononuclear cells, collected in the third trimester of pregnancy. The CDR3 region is CASSLIQGDSTYEQYF. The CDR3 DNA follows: TGTGCCAGCAGCCTCATCCAGGGGGACAGCACCTACGAGCAGTACTTC.